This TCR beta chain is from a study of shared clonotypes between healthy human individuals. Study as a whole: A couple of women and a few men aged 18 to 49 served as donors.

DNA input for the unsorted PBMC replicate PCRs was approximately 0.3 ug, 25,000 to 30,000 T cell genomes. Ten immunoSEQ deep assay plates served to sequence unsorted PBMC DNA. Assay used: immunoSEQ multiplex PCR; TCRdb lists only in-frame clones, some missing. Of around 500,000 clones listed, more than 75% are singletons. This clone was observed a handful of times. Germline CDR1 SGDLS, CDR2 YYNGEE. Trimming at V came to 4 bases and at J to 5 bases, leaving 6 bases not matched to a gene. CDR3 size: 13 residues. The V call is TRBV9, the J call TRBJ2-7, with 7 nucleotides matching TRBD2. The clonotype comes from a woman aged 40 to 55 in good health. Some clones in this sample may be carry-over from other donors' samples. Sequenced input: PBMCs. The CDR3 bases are TGTGCCAGCAGCAGAAGCGGGAACCACGAGCAGTACTTC. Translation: CASSRSGNHEQYF.